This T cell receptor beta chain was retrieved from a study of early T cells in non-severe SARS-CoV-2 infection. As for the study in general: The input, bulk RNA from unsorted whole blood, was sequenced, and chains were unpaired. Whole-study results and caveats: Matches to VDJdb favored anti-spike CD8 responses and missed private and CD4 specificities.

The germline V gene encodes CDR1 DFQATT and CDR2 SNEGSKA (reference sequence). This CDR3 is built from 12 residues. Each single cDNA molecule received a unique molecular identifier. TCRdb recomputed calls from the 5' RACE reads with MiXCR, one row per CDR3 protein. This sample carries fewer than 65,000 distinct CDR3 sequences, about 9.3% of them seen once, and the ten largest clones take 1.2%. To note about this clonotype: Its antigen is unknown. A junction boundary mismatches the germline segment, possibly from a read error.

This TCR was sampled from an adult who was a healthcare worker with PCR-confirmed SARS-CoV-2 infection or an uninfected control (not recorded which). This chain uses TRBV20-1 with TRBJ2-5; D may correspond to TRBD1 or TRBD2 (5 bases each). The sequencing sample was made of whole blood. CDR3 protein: CSALEGQGTQYF. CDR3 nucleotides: TGCAGTGCACTAGAGGGGCAAGGGACCCAGTACTTC.